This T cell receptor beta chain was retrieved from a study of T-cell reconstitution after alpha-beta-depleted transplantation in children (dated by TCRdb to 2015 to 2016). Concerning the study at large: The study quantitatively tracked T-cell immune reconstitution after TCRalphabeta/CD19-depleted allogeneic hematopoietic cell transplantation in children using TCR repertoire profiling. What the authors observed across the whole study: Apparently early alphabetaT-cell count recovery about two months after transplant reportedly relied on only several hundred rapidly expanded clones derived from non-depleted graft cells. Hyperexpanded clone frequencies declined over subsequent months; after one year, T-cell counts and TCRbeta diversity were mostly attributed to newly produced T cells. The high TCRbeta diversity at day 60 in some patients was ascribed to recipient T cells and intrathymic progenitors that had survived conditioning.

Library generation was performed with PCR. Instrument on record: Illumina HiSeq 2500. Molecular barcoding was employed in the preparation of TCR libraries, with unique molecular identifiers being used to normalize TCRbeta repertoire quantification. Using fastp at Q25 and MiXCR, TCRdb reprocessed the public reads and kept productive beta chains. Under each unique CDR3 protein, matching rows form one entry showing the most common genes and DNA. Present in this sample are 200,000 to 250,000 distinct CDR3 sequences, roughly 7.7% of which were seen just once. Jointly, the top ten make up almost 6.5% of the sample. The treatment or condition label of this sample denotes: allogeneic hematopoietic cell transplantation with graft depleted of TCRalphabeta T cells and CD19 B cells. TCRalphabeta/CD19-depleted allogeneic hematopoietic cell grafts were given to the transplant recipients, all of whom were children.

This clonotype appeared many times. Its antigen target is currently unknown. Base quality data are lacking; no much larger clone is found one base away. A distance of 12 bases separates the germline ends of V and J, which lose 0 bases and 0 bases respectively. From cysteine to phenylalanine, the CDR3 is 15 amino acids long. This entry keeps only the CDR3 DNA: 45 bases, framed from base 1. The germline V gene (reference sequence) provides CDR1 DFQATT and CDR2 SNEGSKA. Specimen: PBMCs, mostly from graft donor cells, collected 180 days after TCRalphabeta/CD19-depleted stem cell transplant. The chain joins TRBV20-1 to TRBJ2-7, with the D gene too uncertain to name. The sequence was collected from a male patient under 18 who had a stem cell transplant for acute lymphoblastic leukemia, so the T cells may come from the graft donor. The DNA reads TGCAGTGCTAGAGACACGATTATGAGCTCCTACGAGCAGTACTTC. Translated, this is CSARDTIMSSYEQYF.